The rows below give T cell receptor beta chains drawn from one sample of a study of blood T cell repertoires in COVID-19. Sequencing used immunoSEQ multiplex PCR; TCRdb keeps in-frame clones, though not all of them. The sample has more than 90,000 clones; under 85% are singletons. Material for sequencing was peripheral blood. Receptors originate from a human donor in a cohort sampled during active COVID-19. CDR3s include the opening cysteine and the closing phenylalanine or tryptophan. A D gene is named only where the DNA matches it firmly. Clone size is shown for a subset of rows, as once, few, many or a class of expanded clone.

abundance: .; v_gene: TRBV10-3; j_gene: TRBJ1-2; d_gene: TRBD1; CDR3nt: TGTGCCGCCCAGGGGGTAGGAGGCTACACCTTC; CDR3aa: CAAQGVGGYTF
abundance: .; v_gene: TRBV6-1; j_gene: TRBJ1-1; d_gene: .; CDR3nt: TGTGCCAGCAGTGAGGGGGAGGGCTGGTACACTGAAGCTTTCTTT; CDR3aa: CASSEGEGWYTEAFF
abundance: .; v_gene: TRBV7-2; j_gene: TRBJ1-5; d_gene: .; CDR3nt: TGTGCCAGCAGCTTATCGGTCAATCAGCCCCAGCATTTT; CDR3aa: CASSLSVNQPQHF
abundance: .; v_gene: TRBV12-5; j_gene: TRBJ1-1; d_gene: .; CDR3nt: TGTGCTAGTGGTTTGGTACTAGGGCAGGGGACGTTAAACACTGAAGCTTTCTTT; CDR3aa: CASGLVLGQGTLNTEAFF
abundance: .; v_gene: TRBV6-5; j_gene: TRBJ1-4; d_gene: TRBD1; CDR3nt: TGTGCCAGCGGCGACAGGGGGCTAGGTGAAAAACTGTTTTTT; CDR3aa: CASGDRGLGEKLFF
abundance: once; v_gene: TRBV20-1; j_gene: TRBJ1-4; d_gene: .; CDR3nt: TGCAGTGCTAGTGAACGGCGAGGGATCAAACTGTTTTTT; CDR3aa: CSASERRGIKLFF
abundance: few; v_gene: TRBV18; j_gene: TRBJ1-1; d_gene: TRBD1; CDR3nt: TGTGCCAGCTCACCCGGACAGGGGGCGTTTGGATTAAACACTGAAGCTTTCTTT; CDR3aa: CASSPGQGAFGLNTEAFF
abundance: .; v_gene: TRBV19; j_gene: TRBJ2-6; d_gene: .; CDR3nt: TGTGCCAGTAGGGAAGCGGCTGGTGGGGCCAACGTCCTGACTTTC; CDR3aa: CASREAAGGANVLTF
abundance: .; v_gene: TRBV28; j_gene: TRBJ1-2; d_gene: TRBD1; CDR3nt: TGTGCCAGCAGGAGACAGGGGTTATTTAACTATGGCTACACCTTC; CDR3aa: CASRRQGLFNYGYTF
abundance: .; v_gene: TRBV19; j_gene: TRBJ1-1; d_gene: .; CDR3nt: TGTGCCAGTAGTGTCACACGGGACACTGAAGCTTTCTTT; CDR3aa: CASSVTRDTEAFF
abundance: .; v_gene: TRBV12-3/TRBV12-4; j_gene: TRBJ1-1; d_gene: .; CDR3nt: TGTGCCAGCAGGAGGATGACTGAAGCTTTCTTT; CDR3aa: CASRRMTEAFF
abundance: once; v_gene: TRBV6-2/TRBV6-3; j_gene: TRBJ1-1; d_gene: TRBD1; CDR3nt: TGTGCCAGCAGCAGACAGGGTCTAGCTTTCTTT; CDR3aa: CASSRQGLAFF
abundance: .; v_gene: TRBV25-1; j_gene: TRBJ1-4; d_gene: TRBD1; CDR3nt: TGTGCCAGCAGAGGACAGGGTGGGTCTAATGAAAAACTGTTTTTT; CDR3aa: CASRGQGGSNEKLFF
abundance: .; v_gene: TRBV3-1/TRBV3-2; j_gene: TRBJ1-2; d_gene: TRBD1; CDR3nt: TGTGCCAGCAGCCAAGATCTAAGGGGGCGCATCTATGGCTACACCTTC; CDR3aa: CASSQDLRGRIYGYTF
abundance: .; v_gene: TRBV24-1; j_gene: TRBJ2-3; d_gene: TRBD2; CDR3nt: TGTGCCACCAGTGACTCCCCATCTAGCGGGGCTAGCACAGATACGCAGTATTTT; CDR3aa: CATSDSPSSGASTDTQYF
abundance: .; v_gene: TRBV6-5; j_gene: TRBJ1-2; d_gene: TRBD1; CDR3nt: TGTGCCAGCAGTATTGGACAGGGGGCCTACTATGGCTACACCTTC; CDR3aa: CASSIGQGAYYGYTF
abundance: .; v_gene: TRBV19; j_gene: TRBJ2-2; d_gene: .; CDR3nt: TGTGCCAGTAGTAGGTCGGGGAACACTGGGGAGCTGTTTTTT; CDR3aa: CASSRSGNTGELFF
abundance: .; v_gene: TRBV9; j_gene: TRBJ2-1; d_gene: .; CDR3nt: TGTGCCAGCAGCGTAGTTTTATGTTTGAGGAACTACAATGAGCAGTTCTTC; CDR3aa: CASSVVLCLRNYNEQFF
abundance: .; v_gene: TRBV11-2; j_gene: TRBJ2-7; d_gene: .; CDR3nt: TGTGCCAGCAGCTTAGGCCGGCGGGGAAGCTACGAGCAGTACTTC; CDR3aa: CASSLGRRGSYEQYF
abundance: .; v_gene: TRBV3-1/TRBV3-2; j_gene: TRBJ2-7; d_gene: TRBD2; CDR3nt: TGTGCCAGCAGCCAGGCTCCGGGACTAGGGCCAGGGGAGCAGTACTTC; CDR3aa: CASSQAPGLGPGEQYF
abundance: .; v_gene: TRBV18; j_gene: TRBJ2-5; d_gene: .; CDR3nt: TGTGCCAGCTCACCGCTACCTCAAGAGACCCAGTACTTC; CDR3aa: CASSPLPQETQYF
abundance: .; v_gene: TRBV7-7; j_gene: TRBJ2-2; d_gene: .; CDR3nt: TGTGCTAGCAGCTTTTCAGGAATCGCGAACACCGGGGAGCTGTTTTTT; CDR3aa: CASSFSGIANTGELFF
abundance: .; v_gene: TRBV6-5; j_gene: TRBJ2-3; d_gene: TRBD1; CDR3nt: TGTGCCAGCAGTTACCTCGGGACAGGGTATCAGGATACGCAGTATTTT; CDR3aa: CASSYLGTGYQDTQYF
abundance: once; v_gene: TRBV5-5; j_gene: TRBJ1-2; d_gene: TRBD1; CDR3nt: TGTGCCAGCAGCCCCCGGACAGGGGACTATGGCTACACCTTC; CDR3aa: CASSPRTGDYGYTF
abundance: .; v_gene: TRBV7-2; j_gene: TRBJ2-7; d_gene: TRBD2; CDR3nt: TGTGCCAGCAGCTTGGGACGACTAGCGGTCTACGAGCAGTACTTC; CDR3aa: CASSLGRLAVYEQYF
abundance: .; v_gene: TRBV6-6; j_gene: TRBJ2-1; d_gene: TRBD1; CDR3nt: TGTGCCAGCAGTTACCGACAGGGGTTGGGGCAGTTCTTC; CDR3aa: CASSYRQGLGQFF
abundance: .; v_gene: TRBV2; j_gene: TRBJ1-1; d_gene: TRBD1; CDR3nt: TGTGCCAGCAGGAACGGACAGGAGGAGAACACTGAAGCTTTCTTT; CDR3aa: CASRNGQEENTEAFF
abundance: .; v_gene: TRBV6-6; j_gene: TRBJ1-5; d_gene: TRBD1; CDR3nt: TGTGCCAGCAGTTACGGTCAGGGGGGAAGTCCCCAGCATTTT; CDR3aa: CASSYGQGGSPQHF
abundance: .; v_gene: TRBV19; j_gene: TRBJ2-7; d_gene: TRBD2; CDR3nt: TGTGCCAGTAGTATTCTTAGCGGGAGGACCTACGAGCAGTACTTC; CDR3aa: CASSILSGRTYEQYF
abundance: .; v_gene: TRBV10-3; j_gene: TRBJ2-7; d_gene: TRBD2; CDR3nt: TGTGCCATCAGGGAAACCGGGACTAGCGGGAGGGCGTTGTACGAGCAGTACTTC; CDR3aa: CAIRETGTSGRALYEQYF
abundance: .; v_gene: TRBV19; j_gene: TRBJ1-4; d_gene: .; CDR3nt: TGTGCCAGTAGTGTGAACAGTGCAACTAATGAAAAACTGTTTTTT; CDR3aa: CASSVNSATNEKLFF
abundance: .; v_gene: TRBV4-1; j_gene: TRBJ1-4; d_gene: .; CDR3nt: TGCGCCAGCAGCTCCGACCGGAACAGGCATGTTGAAAAACTGTTTTTT; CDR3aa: CASSSDRNRHVEKLFF
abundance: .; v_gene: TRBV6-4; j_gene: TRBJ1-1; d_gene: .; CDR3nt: TGTGCCAGCAGTGACTCCCTAGCGAACACTGAAGCTTTCTTT; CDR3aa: CASSDSLANTEAFF
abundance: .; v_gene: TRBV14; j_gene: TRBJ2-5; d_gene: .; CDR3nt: TGTGCCAGCAACATACAGGGAACAGCTCAAGAGACCCAGTACTTC; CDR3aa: CASNIQGTAQETQYF
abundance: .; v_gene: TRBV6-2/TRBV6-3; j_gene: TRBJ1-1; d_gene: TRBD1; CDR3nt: TGTGCCAGCAGTGCTGGCGTGGGACAGGGAAACACTGAAGCTTTCTTT; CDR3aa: CASSAGVGQGNTEAFF
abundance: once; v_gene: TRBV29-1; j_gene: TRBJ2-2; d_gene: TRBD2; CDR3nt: TGCAGCGTTGCTTCTCCCGGGACTAGCGGGAGAGGGGTCGGGGAGCTGTTTTTT; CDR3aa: CSVASPGTSGRGVGELFF
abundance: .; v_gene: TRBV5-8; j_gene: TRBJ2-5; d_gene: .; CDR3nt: TGTGCCAGCAGCTTGGAGGGCAGGGGAGAGACCCAGTACTTC; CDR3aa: CASSLEGRGETQYF
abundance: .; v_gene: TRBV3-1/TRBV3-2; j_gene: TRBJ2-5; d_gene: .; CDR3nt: TGTGCCAGCAGCCAAGTTTACGGAGGGGCGGGAGAGACCCAGTACTTC; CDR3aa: CASSQVYGGAGETQYF
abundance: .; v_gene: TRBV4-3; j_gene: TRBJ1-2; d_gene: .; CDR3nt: TGCGCCAGCAGCCAAGATATAACAAACTATGGCTACACCTTC; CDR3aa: CASSQDITNYGYTF
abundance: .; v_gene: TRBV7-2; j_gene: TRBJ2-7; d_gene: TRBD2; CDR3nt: TGTGCCAGCAGCCCGGGACTAGCGGGCGAGCAGTACTTC; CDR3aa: CASSPGLAGEQYF
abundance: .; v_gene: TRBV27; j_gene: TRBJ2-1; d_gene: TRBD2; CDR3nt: TGTGCCAGCAGTTTATCCAGTTCGGGACTAGCGGGCTACAATGAGCAGTTCTTC; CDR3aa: CASSLSSSGLAGYNEQFF
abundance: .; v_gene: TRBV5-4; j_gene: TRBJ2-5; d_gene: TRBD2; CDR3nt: TGTGCCAGCAGCTTGAAAGGAGCGGGAGGAAACCCCCAAGAGACCCAGTACTTC; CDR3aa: CASSLKGAGGNPQETQYF
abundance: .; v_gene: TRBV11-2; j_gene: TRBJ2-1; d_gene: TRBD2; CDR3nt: TGTGCCAGCAGCCTTACCTTCGGGGGGGACAATGAGCAGTTCTTC; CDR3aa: CASSLTFGGDNEQFF
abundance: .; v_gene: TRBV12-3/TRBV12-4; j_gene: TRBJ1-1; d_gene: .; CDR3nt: TGTGCCAGCTCCCTTTTAGGGGGGGCTGAAGCTTTCTTT; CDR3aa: CASSLLGGAEAFF
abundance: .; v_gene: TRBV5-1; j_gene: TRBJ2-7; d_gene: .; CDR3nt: TGCGCCAGCAGCTTGCGGCAGGGGGGCGAGCAGTACTTC; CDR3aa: CASSLRQGGEQYF
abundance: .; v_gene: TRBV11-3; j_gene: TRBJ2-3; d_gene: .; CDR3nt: TGTGCCAGCAGCTTGCAGGGCTCAGATACGCAGTATTTT; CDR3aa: CASSLQGSDTQYF
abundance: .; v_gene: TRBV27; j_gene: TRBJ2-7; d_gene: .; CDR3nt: TGTGCCAGCAGTTCCGCCTCGACAATCCCCACCTACGAGCAGTACTTC; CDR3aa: CASSSASTIPTYEQYF
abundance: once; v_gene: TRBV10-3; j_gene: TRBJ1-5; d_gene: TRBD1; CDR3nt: TGTGCCATCAGTGACCCGGGACAGGGGGCAAATCAGCCCCAGCATTTT; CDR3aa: CAISDPGQGANQPQHF
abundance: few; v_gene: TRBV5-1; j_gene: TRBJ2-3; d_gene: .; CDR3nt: TGCGCCAGCAGCTTGGGGGGGCCTGAGACGCAGTATTTT; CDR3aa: CASSLGGPETQYF